This T cell receptor (beta chain) was profiled in a study of T cell responses to AZD1222 COVID-19 vaccine. Findings and limits, study-wide: Donors, mostly white British, included more females; clonal diversity was possibly underestimated. Mapped onto spike, vaccine-associated CD4 TCRs spanned it and were dominant at 160-218 and 743-854. The study found Spike-specific TCR breadth and depth rose after two AZD1222 doses.

The CDR3 is 16 residues long. Germline V lookup: CDR1 MNHEY, CDR2 SMNVEV (reference sequence). J was trimmed by 8 bases and V by 6 bases; bases with no gene match: 16. Clones were sequenced by immunoSEQ multiplex PCR, and TCRdb holds only the in-frame ones, with some missing. The sample has about 100,000 clones; nearly 90% are singletons. As concerns this clone: The antigen remains undetermined.

This chain joins TRBV27 and TRBJ2-1; 7 bases are a match to TRBD2. This receptor was identified in an adult who received the AZD1222 COVID-19 vaccine. The sample in question was peripheral blood, obtained 28 days after the second AZD1222 dose. CDR3 sequence: CASSSQGPTGGDEQFF. The CDR3 coding sequence is TGTGCCAGCAGCTCGCAAGGGCCGACGGGAGGCGATGAGCAGTTCTTC.